This T cell receptor beta chain derives from a study of blood T cell repertoires in COVID-19. CDR1 is MNHNS, CDR2 SASEGT, per germline. The CDR3 spans 16 residues. J lost 4 bases, V lost 1 base, and 7 bases had no gene match. TCRdb's table, derived via immunoSEQ multiplex PCR, lists solely in-frame clones and lacks some. The table includes some 75,000 clones, around 88% detected once. This TCR came from an older man with COVID-19, enrolled during active disease. J is TRBJ2-3 and V is TRBV6-1, with 8 bases identical to TRBD2. Source material: peripheral blood. CDR3 protein: CASSEVAGGGADTQYF. CDR3 in DNA: TGTGCCAGCAGTGAAGTGGCGGGGGGAGGGGCAGATACGCAGTATTTT.